This T cell receptor beta chain was found in a study of molecular identifiers for immune sequencing clone quantification. With 10%, 30% or 50% of RNA, about 20,000 to 1,100,000 naive CD8 T cells were sequenced. Sorting recovered naive CD8 T cells on a CD8+CD4-CCR7+CD45RA+ profile. TCRdb recomputed calls from the PCR reads with MiXCR, one row per CDR3 protein. This table holds 300,000 to 400,000 distinct CDR3 sequences, roughly 23% found once. This clonotype was counted many times. Specimen: naive CD8+ T cells from blood, with Jurkat cell RNA spiked in. Sample subset: FACS-sorted CD8+CD4-CCR7+CD45RA+ naive T cells. This clonotype originated in a human donor in good health. Some libraries in this study had Jurkat cell RNA spiked in.

Written as DNA, the CDR3 is TGTGCCAGCACCACGGTTATGAACACTGAAGCTTTCTTT. It encodes CASTTVMNTEAFF. The chain employs TRBV6-2 or TRBV6-3 and TRBJ1-1; D is ambiguous. Trimming left V 7 bases short and J 0 bases short, with 9 bases between. Germline V gene data show CDR1 as MNHEY and CDR2 as SVGEGT. This CDR3 has 13 amino acids.